The source of this T cell receptor beta chain is a study of T-cell memory formation after mild COVID-19. Study findings and constraints: The study found contracting CD4+ clones mainly in CM and EM and contracting CD8+ clones in EMRA. Clones contracting over day 15 to 85 were CD4/CD8 balanced, with later expanders leaning CD4+.

Using its own MiXCR run on the 5' RACE reads, TCRdb lists one record per CDR3 protein. The data contain about 470,000 distinct CDR3 sequences, approximately 25% of them singletons. The CDR3 spans 13 residues. The germline gives CDR1 SGHTA, CDR2 FQGTGA. Trimming stripped 5 bases from V and 4 bases from J, with 8 bases between. This clonotype has at least ten counts. Its antigen is unknown. V and J are TRBV7-3 and TRBJ2-2; no clear D gene. Sequencing was done on a sample of PBMCs or a T cell subset sorted from them (not recorded which). The TCR comes from an adult woman who had mild COVID-19 (a few samples of this study predate the infection). Cell type and time point are not known. CDR3 loop: CASSNPTTGELFF. CDR3 in DNA: TGTGCCAGCAGCAACCCTACCACCGGGGAGCTGTTTTTT.